These 22 T cell receptor beta chains came from one sample sequenced in a study of technical replicates of blood from several donors. TCRdb's copy holds only in-frame clones and misses some; the assay was immunoSEQ multiplex PCR. This repertoire shows fewer than 85,000 clones, around 96% found once; its top ten account for about 0.31%. Sequenced sample: T cells isolated from PBMCs. The receptor source for this set is a human donor in good health.

This clone appeared a single time. The rearrangement joins TRBV6-6 to TRBJ1-2; no clear D gene. CDR1 and CDR2 from the germline V gene are MNHNY and SVGAGI (reference sequence). The CDR3 consists of 15 residues. V was pared by 0 bases and J by 2 bases, with 10 bases between. The CDR3 protein is CASSYSQSRNYGYTF. CDR3 bases: TGTGCCAGCAGTTACTCCCAATCTCGGAACTATGGCTACACCTTC.

V and J are TRBV11-3 and TRBJ2-7; a possible D gene is TRBD1 (5 bases). This CDR3 has 14 residues. V gave up 0 bases and J gave up 5 bases, with 11 bases separating them. Germline V CDR1 and CDR2: SGHNT, YENEEA. The CDR3 region is CASSLDGPGNEQYF. DNA for the CDR3: TGTGCCAGCAGCTTAGATGGGCCAGGGAACGAGCAGTACTTC.

This sequence joins TRBV12-5 and TRBJ2-1; TRBD2 agrees at 8 bases. Germline lookup yields CDR1 LGHNT and CDR2 FRNRAP. This CDR3 is built from 16 residues. V dropped 5 bases and J dropped 3; count of bases not matched to a gene: 9. Here the CDR3 reads CASGPQTSVNYNEQFF. CDR3 sequence (DNA): TGTGCTAGTGGTCCCCAGACTAGCGTTAACTACAATGAGCAGTTCTTC.

J is TRBJ2-1 and V is TRBV5-1; D is undetermined. The V gene's germline CDR1 is SGHRS and CDR2 YFSETQ. The CDR3 consists of 14 residues. V was cut by 4 bases and J by 0 bases, with 8 bases left in between. The CDR3 loop is CASSGGPSYNEQFF. CDR3 coding DNA: TGCGCCAGCAGCGGCGGTCCCTCCTACAATGAGCAGTTCTTC.

The V call is TRBV6-4, the J call TRBJ2-1; a weak D match, TRBD2 (5 bases). Germline CDR1 and CDR2: MRHNA and SNTAGT. Trimming took 2 bases from V and 8 from J, leaving 13 bases between them. The CDR3 contains 14 residues. CDR3 region: CASSDRGPRDEQFF. For the CDR3, the DNA is TGTGCCAGCAGTGACCGAGGGCCTCGGGATGAGCAGTTCTTC.

This clone has a single count. This chain connects TRBV4-1 to TRBJ2-7; D is unresolved. Trimming took 0 bases from V and 3 from J, leaving 9 bases between them. The germline V gene has CDR1 MGHRA and CDR2 YSYEKL. The CDR3 runs 14 residues. CDR3 coding DNA: TGCGCCAGCAGCCAAGATCGGTATGACTACGAGCAGTACTTC. Amino acid sequence: CASSQDRYDYEQYF.

J is TRBJ1-1 and V is TRBV6-6; no firm D call. The germline V gene encodes CDR1 MNHNY and CDR2 SVGAGI (reference sequence). The CDR3 loop spans 13 amino acids. Trimming stripped 4 bases from V and 1 base from J, with 7 bases between. CDR3 DNA: TGTGCCAGCAGTTCTGAGGAGAACACTGAAGCTTTCTTT. It specifies CASSSEENTEAFF.

In this sample, this clone turned up once. This rearrangement joins TRBV6-5 to TRBJ2-6; weak D call: TRBD2 (7 bases). Deletions cut 2 bases from V and 4 bases from J, with 9 bases between. The CDR3 spans 15 residues. Germline CDR1 is MNHEY and CDR2 is SVGAGI. This chain's CDR3 is CASSYGGAGANVLTF. The CDR3 DNA follows: TGTGCCAGCAGTTACGGGGGGGCCGGGGCCAACGTCCTGACTTTC.

This chain uses TRBV6-5 with TRBJ1-5; unclear D gene. The CDR3 loop spans 13 amino acids. Germline values: CDR1 MNHEY, CDR2 SVGAGI. V was cut by 0 bases and J by 6 bases, with 6 bases left in between. For the CDR3, the DNA is TGTGCCAGCAGTTACTCGGAGGTTCAGCCCCAGCATTTT. Amino acid sequence: CASSYSEVQPQHF.

The V call is TRBV7-3, the J call TRBJ2-2; D is perhaps TRBD1 (5 bases). Germline-derived CDR1 and CDR2 are SGHTA and FQGTGA. V was clipped by 2 bases and J by 5 bases, with 9 bases between them. The CDR3 has 14 amino acids. The CDR3 region is CASSLQGSTGELFF. The CDR3 DNA reads TGTGCCAGCAGCTTACAGGGTAGTACCGGGGAGCTGTTTTTT.

The genes are TRBV5-1 and TRBJ1-3; 9 bases line up with TRBD1. CDR1 SGHRS and CDR2 YFSETQ come from the germline V gene. The CDR3 length is 15 residues. V dropped 1 base and J dropped 4; count of bases not matched to a gene: 3. This chain's CDR3 is CASSLTGGEGNTIYF. CDR3 DNA sequence: TGCGCCAGCAGCTTGACAGGGGGCGAAGGAAACACCATATATTTT.

The chain links TRBV5-4 to TRBJ2-1, with TRBD2 matching 9 bases. J lost 2 bases, V lost 0 bases, and 3 bases had no gene match. The CDR3 is 16 amino acids. The germline gives CDR1 SGHNT, CDR2 YYREEE (reference sequence). For the CDR3, the DNA is TGTGCCAGCAGCTTGGGGACTAGCGCAGCCTACAATGAGCAGTTCTTC. Encoded protein: CASSLGTSAAYNEQFF.

The gene calls are TRBV7-2 and TRBJ2-7, with 7 bases that match TRBD1. J gave up 4 bases and V 5 bases, and 8 bases lay outside the gene matches. The CDR3 covers 14 residues. Per germline, CDR1 SGHTA and CDR2 FQGNSA. CDR3 DNA: TGTGCCAGCAGCCTGACAGGGCCACTTTACGAGCAGTACTTC. This gives the protein CASSLTGPLYEQYF.

This clone was recorded only once. J is TRBJ1-5 and V is TRBV19; D is perhaps TRBD1 (6 bases). The germline V gene has CDR1 LNHDA and CDR2 SQIVND (reference sequence). V was trimmed by 7 bases and J by 0 bases, leaving 13 bases between them. The CDR3 extends over 15 amino acids. For the CDR3, the DNA is TGTGCCAGTACCGAAGACAGGTTTAGCAATCAGCCCCAGCATTTT. Amino acids: CASTEDRFSNQPQHF.

This clone was detected once. This rearrangement joins TRBV4-2 to TRBJ2-1; no reliable D call. Per the germline V gene, CDR1 is LGHNA and CDR2 is YNFKEQ. This CDR3 has 13 amino acids. Between the trimmed V and J ends, which lost 0 bases and 7 bases, there was a span of 7 bases. This CDR3 reads CASSQDSGNEQFF. The CDR3 nucleotides read TGTGCCAGCAGCCAAGATTCCGGGAATGAGCAGTTCTTC.

The J gene is TRBJ2-3, the V gene TRBV15; 13 bases align to TRBD2. V lost 4 bases and J lost 4; bases outside the gene matches: 8. This CDR3 spans 17 amino acids. Per the germline V gene, CDR1 is LNHNV and CDR2 is YYDKDF (reference sequence). The CDR3 sequence is CATSTDRTSGSPDTQYF. CDR3 sequence (DNA): TGTGCCACCAGCACCGACCGGACTAGCGGGAGCCCAGATACGCAGTATTTT.

This chain uses TRBV27 with TRBJ2-1; a possible D gene is TRBD1 (6 bases). CDR3 length equals 12 residues. Trimming cost V 3 bases and J 11 bases, with 11 bases left between them. The V gene's germline CDR1 is MNHEY and CDR2 SMNVEV (reference sequence). DNA for the CDR3: TGTGCCAGCAGTTTTACCGGACAGAAGCAGTTCTTC. It codes for CASSFTGQKQFF.

This sequence joins TRBV23-1 and TRBJ2-2; 11 positions match TRBD1. TRBV23-1 is designated an ORF whose function remains uncertain. The CDR3 totals 19 residues. Losses at the gene ends were 11 bases for V and 1 base for J; bases not matched to a gene: 18. The CDR3 protein is CAEKRSGQGDFGNTGELFF. CDR3 coding DNA: TGCGCCGAAAAGAGGTCGGGACAGGGGGATTTTGGGAACACCGGGGAGCTGTTTTTT.

The rearrangement links TRBV9 to TRBJ1-1; D unresolved. Germline-derived CDR1 and CDR2 are SGDLS and YYNGEE. The CDR3 is made up of 17 amino acids. Deletions cut 3 bases from V and 3 bases from J, with 21 bases between. The CDR3 coding sequence is TGTGCCAGCAGCGCCCAAACGAAAGCGGGGATACACACTGAAGCTTTCTTT. Translating gives CASSAQTKAGIHTEAFF.

The CDR3 coding sequence is TGTGCCAGCTCACCGACAGACTATGGCTACACCTTC. This sequence encodes CASSPTDYGYTF. The chain has TRBV18 and TRBJ1-2, with a weak D call TRBD1 (5 bases). This CDR3 has 12 residues. V was shortened by 3 bases and J by 3 bases, with 5 bases between the two germline ends. In germline, CDR1 is KGHSH, CDR2 LQKENI.

The CDR3 region is CASSLGTGISYEQYF. The CDR3 DNA sequence: TGTGCCAGCAGTTTAGGGACAGGGATCTCCTACGAGCAGTACTTC. The rearrangement uses TRBV28 and TRBJ2-7; 9 bases align to TRBD1. V dropped 2 bases and J dropped 0; count of bases not matched to a gene: 2. This CDR3 is built from 15 residues. Germline CDR1 and CDR2: MDHEN and SYDVKM. Combining the CDR3 with reference TRBV28 and TRBJ2-7 gives the whole variable domain DVKVTQSSRYLVKRTGEKVFLECVQDMDHENMFWYRQDPGLGLRLIYFSYDVKMKEKGDIPEGYSVSREKKERFSLILESASTNQTSMYLCASSLGTGISYEQYFGPGTRLTVT.

The chain carries TRBV19 and TRBJ2-7; the match to TRBD2 covers 10 bases. V lost 2 bases, J lost 2 bases, and 3 bases stayed unmatched. Germline V lookup: CDR1 LNHDA, CDR2 SQIVND (reference sequence). This CDR3 has 15 amino acids. For the CDR3, the DNA is TGTGCCAGTAGTATATCTAGCGGGAGAGCCTACGAGCAGTACTTC. This codes for CASSISSGRAYEQYF. Combining the CDR3 with reference TRBV19 and TRBJ2-7 gives the whole variable domain DGGITQSPKYLFRKEGQNVTLSCEQNLNHDAMYWYRQDPGQGLRLIYYSQIVNDFQKGDIAEGYSVSREKKESFPLTVTSAQKNPTAFYLCASSISSGRAYEQYFGPGTRLTVT.